These 23 T cell receptor beta chains were sequenced from one sample in a study of regulatory T cells in long-lasting Graves disease. Relying on iRepertoire HTBI primers and Arm-PCR of CDR3 regions, the team built TCR beta libraries. TCRdb re-analysed the multiplex PCR reads in MiXCR, keeping a single row per CDR3 protein. This table has about 440,000 distinct CDR3 sequences, approximately 16% appearing once. Time point given: newly diagnosed GD, antithyroid drugs for less than 3 months. Extracted PBMC RNA gave rise to the TCR library. This sample was also put to use in a study of T cells in Graves' hyperthyroidism and ophthalmopathy.

This material consisted of peripheral blood mononuclear cells (PBMCs), taken at new diagnosis, from a patient treated with antithyroid drugs. These receptors were taken from a woman aged 18-30 years with Graves disease.

This clonotype has a count of ten or more. The chain links TRBV2 to TRBJ2-3, with D perhaps matching TRBD1 (6 bases). The CDR3 has 14 amino acids. V was pared by 7 bases and J by 4 bases, with 15 bases between. Germline V gene lookup returns CDR1 SNHLY and CDR2 FYNNEI. The CDR3 protein is CASNRDIRSDTQYF. The CDR3 region has the DNA TGTGCCAGCAACCGGGACATTCGGTCAGATACGCAGTATTTT.

This clonotype was seen ten or more times. The chain recombines TRBV5-1 with TRBJ2-3, with D possibly being TRBD2 (5 bases). Germline V gives CDR1 SGHRS, CDR2 YFSETQ. The CDR3 length is 14 residues. Trimming cost V 1 base and J 6 bases, with 12 bases left between them. The CDR3: CASSLQEAKDTQYF. The CDR3 DNA is TGCGCCAGCAGCTTGCAGGAGGCAAAGGATACGCAGTATTTT.

This clonotype came up many times. The rearrangement joins TRBV28 to TRBJ2-3; D gene unclear. V dropped 4 bases and J dropped 2 bases, with 16 bases sitting between them. This CDR3 is built from 16 residues. The germline gives CDR1 MDHEN, CDR2 SYDVKM. Here the CDR3 DNA reads TGTGCCAGCAGTTCCCCAGGAGCGCCCAACACAGATACGCAGTATTTT. It translates to CASSSPGAPNTDTQYF.

This clonotype was observed a handful of times. This rearrangement joins TRBV27 to TRBJ1-6; D might be TRBD1 (6 bases). Trimming removed 3 bases from V and 5 bases from J, with 8 bases in between. The CDR3 sequence is 14 residues long. The germline CDR1 and CDR2 sequences are MNHEY and SMNVEV (reference sequence). The CDR3 loop reads CASSLGAHNSPLHF. In nucleotides, the CDR3 is TGTGCCAGCAGTTTGGGGGCGCATAATTCACCCCTCCACTTT.

In its sample, this clonotype was seen many times. This chain's CDR3 is CASSPLAGGLGEQFF. Written as DNA, the CDR3 is TGTGCCAGCAGCCCACTAGCGGGAGGGCTGGGGGAGCAGTTCTTC. The chain uses TRBV7-9 and TRBJ2-1; 13 bases align to TRBD2. The CDR3 loop spans 15 amino acids. CDR1 and CDR2 from the germline V gene are SEHNR and FQNEAQ (reference sequence). The junction had 8 bases not matched to a gene; V was cut back by 5 bases and J by 10 bases.

This chain links TRBV28 with TRBJ2-7, with TRBD2 matching 8 bases. CDR1 and CDR2 from the germline V gene are MDHEN and SYDVKM. The CDR3 is made up of 15 amino acids. Trimming cost V 0 bases and J 2 bases; bases outside gene matches: 3. As DNA, the CDR3 is TGTGCCAGCAGTTTATGGGCTAGCGGGCCCTACGAGCAGTACTTC. Protein sequence: CASSLWASGPYEQYF.

The chain couples TRBV7-2 to TRBJ1-2, with a weak D call TRBD1 (6 bases). V lost 3 bases, J lost 8 bases, and 16 bases lay in between. Germline V gene data show CDR1 as SGHTA and CDR2 as FQGNSA. The length of the CDR3 is 14 residues. For the CDR3, the DNA is TGTGCCAGCAGCTTCGGTACAGGGACGGGCGGCTACACCTTC. Protein product: CASSFGTGTGGYTF.

This clonotype was seen many times. The gene calls are TRBV20-1 and TRBJ2-1, with D possibly TRBD2 on 6 matching bases. This CDR3 region has 14 residues. The ends were cut back, 3 bases at V and 3 bases at J, with 12 bases in the middle. CDR1 and CDR2 from the germline V gene are DFQATT and SNEGSKA (reference sequence). The CDR3, as DNA: TGCAGTGCTAGGTTTAGCGGAGACTACAATGAGCAGTTCTTC. As protein: CSARFSGDYNEQFF.

Worth noting for this clonotype: It may be a read error: a sequence one base away is much more abundant. The chain links TRBV20-1 to TRBJ2-1, with 9 bases lining up with TRBD1. Per the germline V gene, CDR1 is DFQATT and CDR2 is SNEGSKA (reference sequence). V dropped 6 bases and J dropped 10; count of bases not matched to a gene: 10. This CDR3 has 13 residues. In DNA, the CDR3 is TGCAGTGCAAGGACAGGGGCGATATACGAGCAGTTCTTC. It codes for CSARTGAIYEQFF.

This clonotype was detected many times. This rearrangement joins TRBV28 to TRBJ1-5, with D unclear. The CDR3 is made up of 13 amino acids. V was shortened by 4 bases and J by 1 base, with 5 bases between the two germline ends. The germline V gene encodes CDR1 MDHEN and CDR2 SYDVKM. The CDR3 nucleotides read TGTGCCAGCAGTTCACACAGCAATCAGCCCCAGCATTTT. Amino acids: CASSSHSNQPQHF.

About this clonotype itself: A much larger clonotype is one base distant, so this may be a read error. The rearrangement joins TRBV11-2 to TRBJ2-3, with TRBD2 as a possible D gene (5 bases). TRBJ2-7 explains the end of the DNA better; the J call may be wrong. Germline values: CDR1 SGHAT, CDR2 FQNNGV. There are 13 residues in the CDR3. DNA of the CDR3: TGTGCCAGCAGCTTAGCACAGTGCGGGGAGCAGTACTTC. Its protein is CASSLAQCGEQYF.

The DNA for the CDR3 is TGTGCCAGCAGCCAGATGTTGAACACTGAAGCTTTCTTT. Translating it yields CASSQMLNTEAFF. The chain employs TRBV2 and TRBJ1-1; D is ambiguous. The germline CDR1 and CDR2 sequences are SNHLY and FYNNEI. The CDR3 length is 13 residues. Trimming left V 6 bases short and J 0 bases short, with 8 bases between.

This clonotype appeared a few times. The chain has TRBV20-1 and TRBJ2-1; a possible D gene is TRBD2 (7 bases). V lost 0 bases, J lost 9 bases, and 15 bases lay in between. Germline lookup yields CDR1 DFQATT and CDR2 SNEGSKA (reference sequence). There are 14 residues in the CDR3. The CDR3 protein is CSARETGGQVEQFF. The CDR3 DNA sequence: TGCAGTGCTAGAGAAACCGGGGGGCAGGTTGAGCAGTTCTTC.

This clonotype appeared many times. The rearrangement links TRBV11-2 to TRBJ1-1; possibly TRBD1 for D (6 bases). Germline loops: CDR1 SGHAT, CDR2 FQNNGV. CDR3 length: 15 amino acids. V was clipped by 5 bases and J by 0 bases, with 13 bases between them. The CDR3 sequence: CASSPGQFLNTEAFF. The CDR3 region has the DNA TGTGCCAGCAGCCCAGGACAGTTCTTGAACACTGAAGCTTTCTTT.

This clonotype has at least ten counts. The V and J genes are TRBV7-8 and TRBJ2-3, with 10 bases lining up with TRBD2. Germline loops: CDR1 SGHVS, CDR2 FQNEAQ. V shed 3 bases, J shed 3 bases, and the junction held 3 bases outside the gene matches. This CDR3 is built from 15 residues. CDR3 residues: CASSFTSGNTDTQYF. In nucleotides, the CDR3 is TGTGCCAGCAGCTTTACTAGCGGGAATACAGATACGCAGTATTTT.

This clonotype was counted many times. The chain links TRBV11-2 to TRBJ2-5; D unclear. The V gene's germline CDR1 is SGHAT and CDR2 FQNNGV. V was shortened by 5 bases and J by 4 bases, with 11 bases between the two germline ends. This CDR3 contains 13 residues. The CDR3 DNA reads as TGTGCCAGCAGCCGCAGTCGGATAGAGACCCAGTACTTC. This encodes CASSRSRIETQYF.

The chain couples TRBV5-8 to TRBJ1-1; no clear D. The length of the CDR3 is 16 residues. V was cut by 0 bases and J by 0 bases, with 12 bases left in between. Germline lookup yields CDR1 SGHTS and CDR2 YDEGEE. CDR3 amino acids: CASSLGESSMNTEAFF. For the CDR3, the DNA is TGTGCCAGCAGCTTGGGGGAGTCGTCCATGAACACTGAAGCTTTCTTT.

This clonotype was recorded many times. The chain joins TRBV5-1 to TRBJ1-2; D remains ambiguous. Germline V lookup: CDR1 SGHRS, CDR2 YFSETQ. The CDR3 sequence is 14 residues long. V was cut by 0 bases and J by 8 bases, with 14 bases left in between. The CDR3 DNA reads TGCGCCAGCAGCTTGGTGACGCGGAGAGGGGGCTACACCTTC. Translation: CASSLVTRRGGYTF. The full variable domain, rest sourced from reference TRBV5-1 and TRBJ1-2, is KAGVTQTPRYLIKTRGQQVTLSCSPISGHRSVSWYQQTPGQGLQFLFEYFSETQRNKGNFPGRFSGRQFSNSRSEMNVSTLELGDSALYLCASSLVTRRGGYTFGSGTRLTVV.

This clonotype was counted ten times or more. This chain joins TRBV2 and TRBJ1-1; D is uncertain. Germline assignment: CDR1 SNHLY and CDR2 FYNNEI. The CDR3 has 12 amino acids. Deletions cut 6 bases from V and 3 bases from J, with 8 bases between. The CDR3 here is CASSAGDTEAFF. In nucleotides, the CDR3 is TGTGCCAGCAGCGCCGGGGACACTGAAGCTTTCTTT. Based on the CDR3 plus reference TRBV2 and TRBJ1-1, the full variable domain is EPEVTQTPSHQVTQMGQEVILRCVPISNHLYFYWYRQILGQKVEFLVSFYNNEISEKSEIFDDQFSVERPDGSNFTLKIRSTKLEDSAMYFCASSAGDTEAFFGQGTRLTVV.

This clonotype occurred many times. The V and J genes are TRBV20-1 and TRBJ2-1, with 8 bases lining up with TRBD2. Trimming took 3 bases from V and 0 from J; bases not matched to a gene: 7. Germline CDR1 is DFQATT and CDR2 is SNEGSKA (reference sequence). CDR3 length equals 16 residues. CDR3 sequence reads: CSASVREGSSYNEQFF. In nucleotides, the CDR3 is TGCAGTGCTAGCGTCCGGGAGGGGAGCTCCTACAATGAGCAGTTCTTC.

This clonotype has only a few counts. This chain connects TRBV20-1 to TRBJ1-5, with unresolved D. The germline V gene has CDR1 DFQATT and CDR2 SNEGSKA (reference sequence). The CDR3 extends over 14 amino acids. The germline V and J ends were trimmed by 1 base and 3 bases, with 10 bases remaining between them. CDR3 sequence reads: CSARGGFINQPQHF. In DNA form, the CDR3 reads TGCAGTGCTAGAGGAGGGTTTATCAATCAGCCCCAGCATTTT.

In this sample, this clonotype turned up a few times. J is TRBJ2-3 and V is TRBV7-9; D uncertain. Per germline, CDR1 SEHNR and CDR2 FQNEAQ (reference sequence). V was shortened by 8 bases and J by 3 bases, with 9 bases between the two germline ends. CDR3 length: 12 amino acids. CDR3 in DNA: TGTGCCAGCGCACGCTTTACAGATACGCAGTATTTT. Its protein product is CASARFTDTQYF.

The gene calls are TRBV29-1 and TRBJ2-3; 7 bases are a match to TRBD1. V was clipped by 7 bases and J by 2 bases; unmatched bases: 6. Germline V gene data show CDR1 as SQVTM and CDR2 as ANQGSEA. The CDR3 length is 13 residues. The CDR3 here is CSAGTAFTDTQYF. Written as DNA, the CDR3 is TGCAGCGCAGGGACAGCTTTCACAGATACGCAGTATTTT.